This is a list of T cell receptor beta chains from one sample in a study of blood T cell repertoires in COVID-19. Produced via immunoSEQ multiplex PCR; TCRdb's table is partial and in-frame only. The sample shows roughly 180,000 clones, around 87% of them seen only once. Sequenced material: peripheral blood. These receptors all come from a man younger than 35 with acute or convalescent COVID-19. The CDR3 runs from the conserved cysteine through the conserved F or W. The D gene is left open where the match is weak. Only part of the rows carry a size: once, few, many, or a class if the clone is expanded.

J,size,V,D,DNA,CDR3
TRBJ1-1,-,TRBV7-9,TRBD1,TGTGCCAGCAGCCCGGACAGGCCGAACACTGAAGCTTTCTTT,CASSPDRPNTEAFF
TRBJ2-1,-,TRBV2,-,TGTGCCAGCAGTCCGTACAATGAGCAGTTCTTC,CASSPYNEQFF
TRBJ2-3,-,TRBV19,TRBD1,TGTGCCAGTAGTATCACGGGGACAGGGCGAACAGATACGCAGTATTTT,CASSITGTGRTDTQYF
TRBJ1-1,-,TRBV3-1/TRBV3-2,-,TGTGCCACGGAAGGCGGGGGGAGAGAAGCTTTCTTT,CATEGGGREAFF
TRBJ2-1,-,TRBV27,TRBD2,TGTGCCAGCACAGGCGGGGGGGCCATTGAGCAGTTCTTC,CASTGGGAIEQFF
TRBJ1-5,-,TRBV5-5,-,TGTGCCAGCAGCTTGGGACTCAACAGCAATCAGCCCCAGCATTTT,CASSLGLNSNQPQHF
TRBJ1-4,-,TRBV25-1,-,TGTGCCAGCAGTGAATGGTCCGGCGGCGAAAAACTGTTTTTT,CASSEWSGGEKLFF
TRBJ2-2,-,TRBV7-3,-,TGTGCCAGCAGCTTATGGCCAGCGAACACCGGGGAGCTGTTTTTT,CASSLWPANTGELFF
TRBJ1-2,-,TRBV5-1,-,TGCGCCAGCAGCCAGACTATGAGAGATAACTATGGCTACACCTTC,CASSQTMRDNYGYTF
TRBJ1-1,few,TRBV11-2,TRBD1,TGTGCCAGCAGCTTAGGGGGCCAGGGGGGCACTGAAGCTTTCTTT,CASSLGGQGGTEAFF
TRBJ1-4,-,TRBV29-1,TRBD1,TGCAGCGTTGGGCTGGAGGGACAGGGTGGAGGTGAAAAACTGTTTTTT,CSVGLEGQGGGEKLFF
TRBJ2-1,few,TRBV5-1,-,TGCGCCAGCAGCTCAGGGACCGCGGGAATTTATGAGCAGTTCTTC,CASSSGTAGIYEQFF
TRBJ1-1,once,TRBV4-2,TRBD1,TGTGCCAGCAGCCGAGGGACAGGGGGGATGAACACTGAAGCTTTCTTT,CASSRGTGGMNTEAFF
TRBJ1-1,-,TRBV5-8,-,TGTGCCAGCAGCTTGAATAGGAACACTGAAGCTTTCTTT,CASSLNRNTEAFF
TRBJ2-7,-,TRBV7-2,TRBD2,TGTGCCAGCCTCCCAGCGGGGAACTCCTACGAGCAGTACTTC,CASLPAGNSYEQYF
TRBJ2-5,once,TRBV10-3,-,TGTGCCATCAGTGAGCCGGGGGAGACCCAGTACTTC,CAISEPGETQYF